This note documents a single T cell receptor beta chain sequence. Its antigen remains unknown. One junction end does not reproduce the germline sequence, and a read error may be involved. The authors sequenced patients whose flow cytometry had shown CD8+CD57+ cell expansion. Blood sampling was performed on the patients, and none of them had received therapy by then. The CDR3 extends over 18 amino acids. Per the germline V gene, CDR1 is MNHNS and CDR2 is SASEGT. This sample is part of a study of CD8+CD57+ T cells in acquired aplastic anemia. General observations from the study: More than 25 was the count of CD8+ CDR3 sequences that patients shared with controls.

Investigators profiled TCR beta VDJ and CDR3 from genomic DNA template. TCRdb re-derived calls from the reads in MiXCR, one entry per CDR3 protein. The table has 190,000 or so distinct CDR3 sequences, under 50% seen once. The clonotype was recovered from a human donor with aplastic anemia. The source material was sorted CD4+, CD8+, or CD8+CD57+ T cells (not recorded which) from PBMCs. V usage is TRBV6-1 and J usage is TRBJ1-6; TRBD1 aligns across 8 bases. This CDR3 is CASRGDRNPSSYNSPFHF. The CDR3 bases are TGTGCCAGCAGGGGGGACAGGAATCCGAGCTCCTATAATTCACCCTTCCACTTT.